The 29 T cell receptor beta chains given below trace back to one sample, sequenced in a study of T-cell reconstitution after alpha-beta-depleted transplantation in children. For TCRbeta, the library was prepared with unique molecular identifiers. One entry per CDR3 protein results from TCRdb running MiXCR on the PCR reads. The sample includes 600,000 to 700,000 distinct CDR3 sequences, approximately 15% seen only once; the top ten take 0.9% to 1.2%. This specimen consisted of PBMCs from the stem cell graft donor, obtained from the stem cell graft. Every receptor here comes from a human donor who donated a stem cell graft to a child with acute myeloid leukemia.

This clonotype appeared many times. The chain links TRBV4-3 to TRBJ2-7; a possible D gene is TRBD1 (6 bases). The CDR3 spans 13 residues. The germline CDR1 and CDR2 sequences are LGHNA and YSLEER. V lost 4 bases to trimming and J lost 2 bases, with 9 bases between them. CDR3 region: CASSPDRAYEQYF. CDR3 in DNA: TGCGCCAGCAGCCCGGACAGAGCCTACGAGCAGTACTTC.

This clonotype was seen only a few times. The chain has TRBV29-1 and TRBJ2-5, with a possible D match to TRBD2 (6 bases). This CDR3 is 13 amino acids long. From germline, CDR1 is SQVTM and CDR2 ANQGSEA. V lost 4 bases and J 3 bases, leaving 12 bases between the germline ends. CDR3 sequence reads: CSVAWGGEETQYF. CDR3 bases: TGCAGCGTTGCGTGGGGAGGTGAAGAGACCCAGTACTTC.

This clonotype has just a few counts. Lacking the conserved final phenylalanine or tryptophan, this CDR3 likely reflects a read error. The genes are TRBV5-6 and TRBJ2-5, with 7 positions matching TRBD1. With 1 base clipped from V and 3 bases from J, the junction kept 6 bases outside the gene matches. The CDR3 is 15 amino acids. Germline CDR1 is SGHDT and CDR2 is YYEEEE. This CDR3 reads CASSLTPQGKETQYS. Here the CDR3 DNA reads TGTGCCAGCAGCTTGACTCCACAGGGGAAAGAGACCCAGTACTCC.

Note on this clonotype: A read error may be the cause here, since a much bigger clone is one base away. The gene calls are TRBV20-1 and TRBJ2-7; tentatively, D is TRBD1 (6 bases). In germline, CDR1 is DFQATT, CDR2 SNEGSKA (reference sequence). The V end was cut by 3 bases, the J end by 6 bases, with 15 bases between. The CDR3 is made up of 13 amino acids. The CDR3 DNA sequence: TGCAGTGCTAGCGGCAGGGGCAGGGGCGAGCAGTACTTC. Protein: CSASGRGRGEQYF.

This clonotype has a count of ten or more. The genes are TRBV2 and TRBJ2-3; no reliable D call. V lost 0 bases to trimming and J lost 2 bases, with 12 bases between them. Germline V gene lookup returns CDR1 SNHLY and CDR2 FYNNEI. CDR3 length equals 16 residues. The CDR3, as DNA: TGTGCCAGCAGTGAAGCGCGAGGCAGGTCCACAGATACGCAGTATTTT. Its translation: CASSEARGRSTDTQYF.

The chain joins TRBV5-1 to TRBJ1-1; possibly TRBD1 for D (5 bases). There are 12 residues in the CDR3. V gave up 1 base and J gave up 10 bases, with 11 bases separating them. CDR1 and CDR2 (germline): SGHRS, YFSETQ. DNA of the CDR3: TGCGCCAGCAGCTTGAGAGGGGAGCGAGCTTTCTTT. Protein sequence: CASSLRGERAFF.

This chain uses TRBV15 with TRBJ2-7, with 11 bases that match TRBD1. Germline-derived CDR1 and CDR2 are LNHNV and YYDKDF (reference sequence). The V and J ends lost 0 bases and 3 bases, in that order; junction bases with no gene match: 4. CDR3 length equals 16 residues. The chain's CDR3 is CATSRDGGTGGYEQYF. Written as DNA, the CDR3 is TGTGCCACCAGCAGAGATGGAGGGACAGGGGGCTACGAGCAGTACTTC.

There are many counts of this clonotype. The V and J genes are TRBV7-2 and TRBJ2-7, with 8 bases identical to TRBD2. The V gene end was trimmed by 4 bases and the J gene end by 4 bases; junction bases not matched to a gene: 9. The CDR3 runs 15 residues. Germline V lookup: CDR1 SGHTA, CDR2 FQGNSA. DNA for the CDR3: TGTGCCAGCAGCTCCAGACAGCGGGGGATATACGAGCAGTACTTC. Protein sequence: CASSSRQRGIYEQYF.

This clonotype was counted between two and nine times. The rearrangement uses TRBV12-3 or TRBV12-4 and TRBJ2-1, with 9 bases identical to TRBD2. This CDR3 has 15 amino acids. Trimming cost V 2 bases and J 8 bases; bases outside gene matches: 7. CDR3 bases: TGTGCCAGCAGTTTAAGCGGGGGGTGGCGCGATGAGCAGTTCTTC. It codes for CASSLSGGWRDEQFF.

CDR3 sequence reads: CAWTPDRGQETQYF. In DNA form, the CDR3 reads TGTGCCTGGACGCCGGACAGGGGACAAGAGACCCAGTACTTC. The chain is built from TRBV30 and TRBJ2-5; 9 bases match TRBD1. Germline CDR1 and CDR2: GTSNPN and SVGIG (reference sequence). The CDR3 spans 14 residues. J lost 2 bases, V lost 4 bases, and 5 bases had no gene match.

This clonotype was found a few times. The V call is TRBV9, the J call TRBJ2-7; D is unclear. V lost 3 bases to trimming and J lost 1 base, with 8 bases between them. Looked up from germline, CDR1 is SGDLS and CDR2 is YYNGEE. The CDR3 consists of 13 residues. CDR3 sequence: CASSATDSYEQYF. For the CDR3, the DNA is TGTGCCAGCAGCGCGACGGATTCCTACGAGCAGTACTTC.

This clonotype occurred a few times. This chain connects TRBV28 to TRBJ2-7, with D perhaps matching TRBD1 (6 bases). V dropped 4 bases and J dropped 0 bases, with 16 bases sitting between them. Germline CDR1 is MDHEN and CDR2 is SYDVKM. This CDR3 is built from 16 residues. CDR3 protein: CASSSLVWGPSYEQYV. The CDR3 nucleotides are TGTGCCAGCAGTTCCCTAGTATGGGGGCCCTCCTACGAGCAGTACGTC.

This clonotype came up a few times. The chain recombines TRBV5-1 with TRBJ1-2; no clear D. V was trimmed by 5 bases and J by 2 bases, leaving 13 bases between them. CDR1 and CDR2 (germline): SGHRS, YFSETQ. The CDR3 is 14 amino acids. The CDR3 spells CASREPDGNYGYTF. CDR3 in DNA: TGCGCCAGCAGGGAACCTGACGGGAACTATGGCTACACCTTC.

There are many counts of this clonotype. The chain employs TRBV29-1 and TRBJ2-3; D may be TRBD1 (5 bases). Germline V CDR1 and CDR2: SQVTM, ANQGSEA. Trimming removed 7 bases at V and 0 bases at J, with 11 bases between. CDR3 length: 13 amino acids. The CDR3 sequence is CSGRQTSTDTQYF. The CDR3 DNA reads as TGCAGCGGTAGACAGACAAGCACAGATACGCAGTATTTT.

This clonotype showed up just a few times. The chain employs TRBV18 and TRBJ1-2; D gene ambiguous. The CDR3 extends over 13 amino acids. Germline V CDR1 and CDR2: KGHSH, LQKENI. V was trimmed by 5 bases and J by 4 bases, leaving 11 bases between them. In DNA form, the CDR3 reads TGTGCCAGCTCAATGTATGAAAGCTATGGCTACACCTTC. It translates to CASSMYESYGYTF.

This clonotype has just a few counts. The chain couples TRBV7-6 to TRBJ2-7, with 7 bases that match TRBD2. Losses at the gene ends were 5 bases for V and 12 bases for J; bases not matched to a gene: 10. From germline, CDR1 is SGHVS and CDR2 FNYEAQ. The CDR3 has 12 amino acids. This CDR3 reads CASSPGGGSSYF. CDR3 in DNA: TGTGCCAGCAGCCCCGGCGGGGGATCGTCGTACTTC.

The chain employs TRBV7-2 and TRBJ2-1; 8 bases match TRBD1. This CDR3 is built from 15 residues. V shed 7 bases, J shed 5 bases, and the junction held 10 bases outside the gene matches. CDR1 SGHTA and CDR2 FQGNSA come from the germline V gene. The CDR3 region is CASNLGQAINNEQFF. CDR3 DNA: TGTGCCAGCAACCTGGGACAGGCAATAAACAATGAGCAGTTCTTC. Full variable domain (missing parts from reference TRBV7-2 and TRBJ2-1): GAGVSQSPSNKVTEKGKDVELRCDPISGHTALYWYRQSLGQGLEFLIYFQGNSAPDKSGLPSDRFSAERTGGSVSTLTIQRTQQEDSAVYLCASNLGQAINNEQFFGPGTRLTVL.

The V gene is TRBV7-3, the J gene TRBJ2-1; 8 bases match TRBD2. This CDR3 is built from 16 residues. The germline CDR1 and CDR2 sequences are SGHTA and FQGTGA. V was pared by 2 bases and J by 8 bases, with 11 bases of the junction left unmatched. Here the CDR3 reads CASSLGSGVVSDEQFF. CDR3 coding DNA: TGTGCCAGCAGCTTAGGTAGCGGGGTCGTTAGCGATGAGCAGTTCTTC.

This clonotype was found many times. V usage is TRBV20-1 and J usage is TRBJ2-5; no clear D. The CDR3 sequence is 14 residues long. Germline lookup yields CDR1 DFQATT and CDR2 SNEGSKA (reference sequence). V was cut by 5 bases and J by 4 bases, with 17 bases left in between. The chain's CDR3 is CSARPARLSETQYF. In DNA, the CDR3 is TGCAGTGCTCGGCCGGCCCGTTTGTCAGAGACCCAGTACTTC.

This clonotype was picked up many times. The gene calls are TRBV20-1 and TRBJ1-5; D possibly corresponds to TRBD1 (5 bases). The V gene's germline CDR1 is DFQATT and CDR2 SNEGSKA (reference sequence). This CDR3 has 12 amino acids. The V gene lost 3 bases and the J gene lost 7 bases, with 10 bases spanning the gap. CDR3 in amino acids: CSARPGHQPQHF. The CDR3 bases are TGCAGTGCTAGGCCAGGGCACCAGCCCCAGCATTTT.

The V and J genes are TRBV20-1 and TRBJ1-6; perhaps TRBD1 as D (5 bases). Looked up from germline, CDR1 is DFQATT and CDR2 is SNEGSKA (reference sequence). The ends were cut back, 2 bases at V and 10 bases at J, with 21 bases in the middle. This CDR3 spans 16 amino acids. The CDR3: CSARRDPEFPDSPLHF. DNA of the CDR3: TGCAGTGCTAGACGGGACCCTGAGTTTCCGGACTCACCCCTCCACTTT.

Many counts were recorded for this clonotype. This chain links TRBV6-1 with TRBJ1-1, with 7 bases fitting TRBD1. The J segment lost 3 bases and the V segment lost 7 bases, leaving 11 bases of the junction unmatched. Per germline, CDR1 MNHNS and CDR2 SASEGT. CDR3 length: 15 residues. The CDR3 DNA sequence: TGTGCCAGCACCCAAGGAGGGGGCTCTTACACTGAAGCTTTCTTT. Protein: CASTQGGGSYTEAFF.

This clonotype occurred a few times. The chain uses TRBV12-3 or TRBV12-4 and TRBJ2-1; TRBD2 aligns across 9 bases. V lost 5 bases and J lost 7; bases outside the gene matches: 12. CDR3 length equals 16 residues. For the CDR3, the DNA is TGTGCCAGCAGTCTGACCGCGGGGGGGGCTCTGAATGAGCAGTTCTTC. It specifies CASSLTAGGALNEQFF.

Turning to this clonotype: With a much larger clone just one base away, this may be a read error. J is TRBJ1-5 and V is TRBV20-1; D is undetermined. V was pared by 0 bases and J by 3 bases, with 12 bases between. The CDR3 runs 15 residues. The germline V gene has CDR1 DFQATT and CDR2 SNEGSKA (reference sequence). CDR3 coding DNA: TGCAGTGCTAGAGATCGAGGTAATACCAATCAGCCCCAGCATTTT. Translating gives CSARDRGNTNQPQHF.

This clonotype occurred many times. The chain links TRBV29-1 to TRBJ2-7, with TRBD1 identical over 10 bases. The V gene's germline CDR1 is SQVTM and CDR2 ANQGSEA. V lost 5 bases, J lost 2 bases, and 6 bases stayed unmatched. The CDR3 totals 14 residues. CDR3 protein: CSVYRDRGTYEQYF. The DNA for the CDR3 is TGCAGCGTTTACCGGGACAGGGGAACCTACGAGCAGTACTTC.

This clonotype was seen many times. The chain is built from TRBV10-3 and TRBJ2-2; D uncertain. Germline V gene lookup returns CDR1 ENHRY and CDR2 SYGVKD. V shed 3 bases and J shed 7 bases, with 6 bases lying between them. CDR3 size: 12 residues. The DNA for the CDR3 is TGTGCCATCAGTGACTCTAGCGGGGAGCTGTTTTTT. Protein product: CAISDSSGELFF.

There are many counts of this clonotype. CDR3 in DNA: TGTGCCAGCACCAATATGGGGGGGAGCTATGGCTACACCTTC. Translated, it gives CASTNMGGSYGYTF. This rearrangement joins TRBV6-5 to TRBJ1-2, with D possibly being TRBD1 (5 bases). The V and J ends lost 7 bases and 4 bases respectively, with 16 bases between them. Germline-derived CDR1 and CDR2 are MNHEY and SVGAGI. The CDR3 sequence is 14 residues long.

The CDR3 loop is CSARDRKREGGALGQTQYF. The CDR3 bases are TGCAGTGCTAGAGATCGTAAGAGGGAGGGAGGGGCCTTAGGCCAGACCCAGTACTTC. This sequence joins TRBV20-1 and TRBJ2-5; 7 nucleotides agree with TRBD2. CDR1 and CDR2 from the germline V gene are DFQATT and SNEGSKA (reference sequence). The CDR3 sequence is 19 residues long. The V and J ends lost 0 bases and 6 bases, in that order; junction bases with no gene match: 22.

The rearrangement links TRBV3-1 to TRBJ1-1; D remains unclear. The CDR3 runs 13 residues. The germline gives CDR1 LGHDT, CDR2 YNNKEL (reference sequence). Trimming left V 11 bases short and J 2 bases short, with 15 bases between. The CDR3 loop reads CAFSFRENTEAFF. The CDR3 coding sequence is TGTGCCTTCAGTTTTAGGGAAAACACTGAAGCTTTCTTT.